One sample yielded the 7 T cell receptor beta chains listed below, sequenced in a study of regulatory T cells in long-lasting Graves disease. Regarding time point: newly diagnosed GD, antithyroid drugs for less than 3 months. Researchers made the TCR library from RNA that was extracted from PBMCs. Building of the TCR beta libraries involved iRepertoire HTBI primers and Arm-PCR of CDR3 regions. TCRdb reanalysed the multiplex PCR reads using MiXCR and keeps one entry per CDR3 protein. The sample lists a few hundred thousand distinct CDR3 sequences, about 12% occurring once. Another study also made use of these data, one on T cells in Graves' hyperthyroidism and ophthalmopathy.

The specimen comprised peripheral blood mononuclear cells (PBMCs), sampled at new diagnosis, from a patient treated with antithyroid drugs. All receptors derive from a woman aged 18-35 years with Graves disease.

This chain joins TRBV7-3 and TRBJ2-1, with TRBD2 matching over 7 bases. V shed 4 bases, J shed 6 bases, and the junction held 9 bases outside the gene matches. CDR3 length: 15 amino acids. The germline V gene has CDR1 SGHTA and CDR2 FQGTGA. The CDR3 DNA is TGTGCCAGCAGCTCTATAGCGGGCGTCCGCAATGAGCAGTTCTTC. Residues: CASSSIAGVRNEQFF. The whole variable domain, filled in from reference TRBV7-3 and TRBJ2-1, reads GAGVSQTPSNKVTEKGKYVELRCDPISGHTALYWYRQSLGQGPEFLIYFQGTGAADDSGLPNDRFFAVRPEGSVSTLKIQRTERGDSAVYLCASSSIAGVRNEQFFGPGTRLTVL.

This clonotype was seen at least ten times. This chain connects TRBV14 to TRBJ1-4; D is uncertain. The CDR3 loop spans 13 amino acids. The germline CDR1 and CDR2 sequences are SGHDN and FVKESK. V gave up 4 bases and J gave up 8 bases, with 11 bases separating them. CDR3 residues: CASSPWAGEKLFF. CDR3 DNA sequence: TGTGCCAGCAGCCCATGGGCGGGCGAAAAACTGTTTTTT.

At least ten counts were recorded for this clonotype. V and J are TRBV27 and TRBJ2-2, with D perhaps TRBD1 or TRBD2 (5 bases each). V lost 6 bases and J 1 base, leaving 24 bases between the germline ends. This CDR3 region has 19 residues. The germline gives CDR1 MNHEY, CDR2 SMNVEV (reference sequence). The DNA of the CDR3 is TGTGCCAGCAGAGTAAAAGGGCTTCGGGGCCGACGGAACACCGGGGAGCTGTTTTTT. The encoded protein is CASRVKGLRGRRNTGELFF.

The chain combines TRBV12-3 or TRBV12-4 with TRBJ2-5; no definite D call. This CDR3 is 13 amino acids long. V was shortened by 5 bases and J by 4 bases, with 11 bases between the two germline ends. CDR3 residues: CASSTVGGETQYF. The CDR3 coding sequence is TGTGCCAGCAGTACGGTTGGCGGAGAGACCCAGTACTTC.

In its sample, this clonotype was seen a few times. The gene calls are TRBV7-3 and TRBJ2-4; 9 bases line up with TRBD2. V was pared by 5 bases and J by 3 bases, with 8 bases of the junction left unmatched. CDR1 is SGHTA and CDR2 is FQGTGA in the germline V gene. This CDR3 comprises 16 residues. The CDR3 reads CASSTAGGAGKNIQYF. CDR3 in DNA: TGTGCCAGCAGCACCGCGGGAGGGGCGGGCAAAAACATTCAGTACTTC.

This clonotype appeared many times. V and J are TRBV7-2 and TRBJ2-7; D not resolved. With 2 bases removed from V and 0 bases from J, the gap between germline ends came to 2 bases. Germline-derived CDR1 and CDR2 are SGHTA and FQGNSA. The CDR3 is made up of 12 amino acids. This CDR3 is CASSLNSYEQYF. In DNA, the CDR3 is TGTGCCAGCAGCTTAAACTCCTACGAGCAGTACTTC.

This clonotype has a count of ten or more. The chain has TRBV28 and TRBJ2-7; 9 nucleotides align to TRBD2. The CDR3 is made up of 16 amino acids. CDR1 and CDR2 (germline): MDHEN, SYDVKM. V gave up 4 bases and J gave up 3 bases; unmatched junction bases: 10. CDR3 in amino acids: CASSSITSGPHYEQYF. Here the CDR3 DNA reads TGTGCCAGCAGTTCTATAACTAGCGGGCCCCACTACGAGCAGTACTTC.